Shown below are 7 T cell receptor beta chains from a single sample sequenced in a study of T cells in Graves' hyperthyroidism and ophthalmopathy. RNA transcripts were the template for amplifying TCR beta CDR3 regions. Researchers ran a first-round RT-PCR on the TCR CDR3 using the HTBI primer set. One entry per CDR3 protein results from TCRdb running MiXCR on the multiplex PCR reads. The profile shows fewer than 750,000 distinct CDR3 sequences, about 15% of them singletons. The sequenced sample consisted of blood. These receptors came from a woman aged 50 to 65 with Graves' ophthalmopathy.

The genes are TRBV4-3 and TRBJ2-4; perhaps D is TRBD1 or TRBD2 (6 bases each). The germline V gene has CDR1 LGHNA and CDR2 YSLEER. This CDR3 is 14 amino acids long. V was shortened by 0 bases and J by 7 bases, with 10 bases between the two germline ends. CDR3 residues: CASSQDKGGNIQYF. The CDR3, as DNA: TGCGCCAGCAGCCAAGATAAGGGGGGCAACATTCAGTACTTC.

The V call is TRBV7-9, the J call TRBJ1-1; a possible D gene is TRBD1 (5 bases). There are 13 residues in the CDR3. Germline CDR1 is SEHNR and CDR2 is FQNEAQ (reference sequence). The V end lost 5 bases, the J end lost 5 bases, and 12 bases lay between the germline ends. The CDR3 DNA is TGTGCCAGCAGCACGGACGGGGGGACTGAAGCTTTCTTT. Its protein product is CASSTDGGTEAFF. Filled out from reference TRBV7-9 and TRBJ1-1, the complete variable domain reads DTGVSQNPRHKITKRGQNVTFRCDPISEHNRLYWYRQTLGQGPEFLTYFQNEAQLEKSRLLSDRFSAERPKGSFSTLEIQRTEQGDSAMYLCASSTDGGTEAFFGQGTRLTVV.

A few counts support this clonotype. V gene TRBV10-3 combines with J gene TRBJ1-5; D is unresolved. The CDR3 is 15 amino acids. Germline V CDR1 and CDR2: ENHRY, SYGVKD. The V and J ends lost 2 bases and 7 bases respectively, with 15 bases between them. The CDR3 loop is CAISEGFESRQPQHF. The CDR3 DNA reads as TGTGCCATCAGTGAGGGGTTTGAGTCTAGACAGCCCCAGCATTTT.

Ten or more counts support this clonotype. This chain joins TRBV7-2 and TRBJ2-7; 9 positions agree with TRBD2. Germline V gene data show CDR1 as SGHTA and CDR2 as FQGNSA. V lost 1 base and J lost 2; bases outside the gene matches: 9. This CDR3 contains 17 residues. CDR3 bases: TGTGCCAGCAGCTTAGTTGGGGCGGGAGGGAGCCCCTACGAGCAGTACTTC. Its translation: CASSLVGAGGSPYEQYF.

The genes are TRBV5-6 and TRBJ2-1, with 7 bases identical to TRBD2. Germline V gene sequence: CDR1 SGHDT, CDR2 YYEEEE. V gave up 4 bases and J gave up 7 bases; unmatched junction bases: 14. The CDR3 covers 16 residues. The CDR3 sequence is CASSPPGEGLWNEQFF. In DNA form, the CDR3 reads TGTGCCAGCAGCCCGCCGGGGGAGGGCCTTTGGAATGAGCAGTTCTTC.

This clonotype was observed at least ten times. V is TRBV14 and J is TRBJ1-1; D may be TRBD1 (5 bases). The CDR3 loop spans 19 amino acids. The V end was cut by 0 bases, the J end by 0 bases, with 20 bases between. Looked up from germline, CDR1 is SGHDN and CDR2 is FVKESK. The CDR3 sequence is CASSQDGGTRGIMNTEAFF. DNA for the CDR3: TGTGCCAGCAGCCAAGACGGGGGGACCCGCGGGATCATGAACACTGAAGCTTTCTTT.

J is TRBJ1-5 and V is TRBV19; maybe TRBD1 (5 bases). CDR1 is LNHDA, CDR2 SQIVND, per germline (reference sequence). Between the trimmed V and J ends, which lost 8 bases and 2 bases, there was a span of 16 bases. The CDR3 extends over 15 amino acids. CDR3 amino acids: CASSSGLEGNQPQHF. Here the CDR3 DNA reads TGTGCCAGTTCTTCAGGGTTGGAGGGCAATCAGCCCCAGCATTTT.